The clone carrying this TCR beta chain was detected a few times. In the source study's methods: Using reference gene primer amplification, nucleated cell counts were estimated. TCRdb's copy holds only in-frame clones and misses some; the assay was immunoSEQ multiplex PCR. That table is the source of V, J and clone size, and D and trimming were worked out from the DNA. The table shows a few hundred thousand clones, with 80% to 90% occurring only once. V dropped 3 bases and J dropped 0 bases, with 9 bases sitting between them. The germline V gene encodes CDR1 MDHEN and CDR2 SYDVKM. This CDR3 has 15 amino acids. Participant-reported clinical history was the basis for cohort assignment. Recovery meant two consecutive negative NP/OP PCR tests, professional clearance, or resolved symptoms. The sample belongs to a study of blood T cell repertoires in COVID-19. As for the study in general: The cDNA or gDNA used as material had been derived from T cells, B-cell-depleted T cells, or PBMCs.

Input material: PBMCs or T cells enriched from blood (not recorded which). The sequence derives from a woman younger than 35 who had recovered from COVID-19. The rearrangement links TRBV28 to TRBJ1-3; D unresolved. This CDR3 is CASSLVQNSGNTIYF. The CDR3 nucleotides read TGTGCCAGCAGTTTGGTGCAGAACTCTGGAAACACCATATATTTT.